This T cell receptor beta chain was identified during a study of T cell responses to AZD1222 COVID-19 vaccine. Study in general: Pooled samples include second doses given at about 4 or 12 weeks.

Whole-study results and caveats: Mostly white British, mostly female donors; authors suggested clonal diversity may be underestimated. CD4 TCRs covered the whole spike, strongest at regions 160-218 and 743-854.

This clone was observed a few times. The antigen is unknown. The junction departs from germline at one end; a sequencing error may be responsible. The CDR3 has 11 amino acids. From germline, CDR1 is WSHSY and CDR2 SAAADI. Assay: immunoSEQ multiplex PCR; the TCRdb copy retains only in-frame clones and omits some. Of 90,000 or so clones in the sample, around 86% were seen once. The source was peripheral blood, collected on day 0 of AZD1222 vaccination. V usage is TRBV10-2 and J usage is TRBJ1-2; unclear D gene. The sequence derives from an adult in good health. The CDR3 loop is CASSESTVRNF. CDR3 DNA: TGCGCCAGCAGTGAGTCGACTGTAAGGAACTTC.